This TCR beta chain was recovered during a study of cytomegalovirus exposure and HLA in healthy donors. General observations from the study: The HLA-A and HLA-B alleles of most subjects were reportedly predicted accurately from TCR beta sequences.

In regard to this clone: Its antigen is currently unknown.

In the PCR, 60 Vbeta and 13 Jbeta primers were used. Profiled with immunoSEQ multiplex PCR; TCRdb holds only in-frame clones, not every one. The sample has 200,000 or so clones, approximately 88% seen once. What was sequenced was PBMCs. This TCR derives from a boy aged 2-9 years in good health and CMV-seronegative.

The CDR3 is CASSPLAGELFF. Here the CDR3 DNA reads TGCGCCAGCAGCCCCCTCGCCGGGGAGCTGTTTTTT. V gene TRBV23-1 combines with J gene TRBJ2-2; D is unresolved. TRBV23-1 has ORF status, its function being uncertain. This CDR3 is 12 amino acids long. Deletions cut 6 bases from V and 6 bases from J, with 8 bases between.